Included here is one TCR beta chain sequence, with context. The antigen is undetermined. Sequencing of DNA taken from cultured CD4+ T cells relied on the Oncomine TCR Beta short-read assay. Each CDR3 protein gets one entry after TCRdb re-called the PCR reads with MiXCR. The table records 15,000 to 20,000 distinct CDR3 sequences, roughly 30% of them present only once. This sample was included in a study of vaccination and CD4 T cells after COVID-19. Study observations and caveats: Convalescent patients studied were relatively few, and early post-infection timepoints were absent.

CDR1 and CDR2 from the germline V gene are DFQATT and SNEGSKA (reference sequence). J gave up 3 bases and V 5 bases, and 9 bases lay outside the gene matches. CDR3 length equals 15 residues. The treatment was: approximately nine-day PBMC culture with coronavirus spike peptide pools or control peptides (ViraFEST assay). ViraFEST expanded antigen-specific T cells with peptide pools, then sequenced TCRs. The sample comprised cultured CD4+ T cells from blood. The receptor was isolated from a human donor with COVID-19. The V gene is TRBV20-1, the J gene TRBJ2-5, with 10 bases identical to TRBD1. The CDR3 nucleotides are TGCAGTGCTCAGACAGGGGGCGCGGGAAAAGAGACCCAGTACTTC. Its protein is CSAQTGGAGKETQYF.